These 23 T cell receptor beta chains share one sample of origin, sequenced in a study of T cells in Graves' hyperthyroidism and ophthalmopathy. RNA transcripts yielded amplified TCR beta CDR3 regions. The HTBI primer set served for first-round RT-PCR of the TCR CDR3. MiXCR, run by TCRdb on the multiplex PCR reads, gives a single entry per CDR3 protein. Seen here are roughly 400,000 distinct CDR3 sequences, around a quarter observed once, and the top ten hold roughly 80%. The specimen was blood. The source is a man aged 45-65 years with Graves' hyperthyroidism.

In this sample, this clonotype turned up a few times. The gene calls are TRBV11-3 and TRBJ2-5; 8 bases align to TRBD2. The CDR3 sequence is 14 residues long. J gave up 5 bases and V 2 bases, and 4 bases lay outside the gene matches. Germline CDR1 and CDR2: SGHNT and YENEEA. CDR3 residues: CASSLISGGETQYF. CDR3 DNA sequence: TGTGCCAGCAGCTTAATTTCGGGAGGGGAGACCCAGTACTTC.

The CDR3 loop is CAWSGGTGNFGYTF. As DNA, the CDR3 is TGTGCCTGGAGCGGCGGGACAGGGAATTTTGGTTACACCTTC. The rearrangement uses TRBV30 and TRBJ1-2; 9 positions match TRBD1. The CDR3 is 14 residues long. Trimming at V came to 3 bases and at J to 11 bases, leaving 13 bases not matched to a gene. Germline V lookup: CDR1 GTSNPN, CDR2 SVGIG (reference sequence).

This sequence joins TRBV28 and TRBJ1-2; D not certain. V was trimmed by 8 bases and J by 1 base, leaving 5 bases between them. CDR3 length equals 11 residues. CDR1 MDHEN and CDR2 SYDVKM come from the germline V gene. CDR3: CASGVNYGYTF. The CDR3 DNA follows: TGTGCCAGCGGGGTTAACTATGGCTACACCTTC.

This chain joins TRBV6-2 or TRBV6-3 and TRBJ2-2, with TRBD1 matching 10 bases. V gave up 7 bases and J gave up 6 bases; unmatched junction bases: 8. The CDR3 spans 15 residues. Germline V gene lookup returns CDR1 MNHEY and CDR2 SVGEGT. The CDR3, as DNA: TGTGCCAGCACCCCGGGGACAGGGGTGTCCGGGGAGCTGTTTTTT. This gives the protein CASTPGTGVSGELFF.

Turning to this clonotype: The junction shows a germline mismatch at one end, possibly a read error. The J gene is TRBJ2-3, the V gene TRBV9; perhaps TRBD1 as D (5 bases). The CDR3 has 14 residues. CDR1 is SGDLS, CDR2 YYNGEE, per germline. DNA of the CDR3: TGTGCCAGCAGCGTACTTCCCGACACAGGTACGCAGTATTTT. Amino acid sequence: CASSVLPDTGTQYF.

This clonotype turned up a few times. V usage is TRBV3-1 and J usage is TRBJ1-2; 7 bases map to TRBD1. Per the germline V gene, CDR1 is LGHDT and CDR2 is YNNKEL (reference sequence). This CDR3 is built from 14 residues. V lost 1 base to trimming and J lost 3 bases; unmatched junction nucleotides: 2. This CDR3 is CASSQGQGHYGYTF. The CDR3 DNA follows: TGTGCCAGCAGCCAAGGACAGGGCCACTATGGCTACACCTTC. Based on the CDR3 plus reference TRBV3-1 and TRBJ1-2, the full variable domain is DTAVSQTPKYLVTQMGNDKSIKCEQNLGHDTMYWYKQDSKKFLKIMFSYNNKELIINETVPNRFSPKSPDKAHLNLHINSLELGDSAVYFCASSQGQGHYGYTFGSGTRLTVV.

Points on this clonotype: A much more abundant neighbour one base away suggests this may be a read error. This chain links TRBV11-3 with TRBJ2-7, with D tentatively TRBD1 (6 bases). CDR3 length equals 16 residues. Germline lookup yields CDR1 SGHNT and CDR2 YENEEA. The V and J ends lost 0 bases and 5 bases respectively, with 17 bases between them. Here the CDR3 reads CASSLEIRTADHEQYF. DNA of the CDR3: TGTGCCAGCAGCTTAGAAATCAGGACAGCTGACCACGAGCAGTACTTC.

With regard to this clonotype: It may be a read error: a sequence one base away is much more abundant. The chain carries TRBV27 and TRBJ2-2; 8 nucleotides match TRBD1. Germline V lookup: CDR1 MNHEY, CDR2 SMNVEV (reference sequence). The CDR3 contains 13 residues. The CDR3 spells CASSSTGVGGLFF. DNA for the CDR3: TGTGCCAGCAGTTCGACAGGGGTCGGGGGGCTGTTTTTT.

The V gene is TRBV20-1, the J gene TRBJ1-1; D is unresolved. Looked up from germline, CDR1 is DFQATT and CDR2 is SNEGSKA (reference sequence). This CDR3 has 13 residues. V was cut by 4 bases and J by 6 bases, with 15 bases left in between. The CDR3 reads CSATPMGFAEAFF. The DNA for the CDR3 is TGCAGTGCTACCCCTATGGGGTTTGCTGAAGCTTTCTTT.

This clonotype was detected a few times. The gene calls are TRBV10-3 and TRBJ2-2; possible D gene TRBD2, 6 bases. Trimming removed 4 bases at V and 4 bases at J, with 13 bases between. CDR1 is ENHRY and CDR2 is SYGVKD in the germline V gene. The CDR3 consists of 15 residues. CDR3 protein: CAISVGGAATGELFF. The DNA of the CDR3 is TGTGCCATCAGTGTTGGCGGGGCGGCCACCGGGGAGCTGTTTTTT.

This clonotype has more than one count but fewer than ten. The chain employs TRBV29-1 and TRBJ1-1; unclear D gene. V gave up 4 bases and J gave up 8 bases, with 11 bases separating them. Germline V gene lookup returns CDR1 SQVTM and CDR2 ANQGSEA. This CDR3 is built from 11 residues. CDR3 sequence (DNA): TGCAGCGTTGCGGGGATAGGGGAAGCTTTCTTT. Protein: CSVAGIGEAFF.

Only a few counts were recorded for this clonotype. The chain's CDR3 is CASSILAGGPDTQYF. The CDR3 DNA is TGTGCCAGTAGTATTCTAGCGGGAGGGCCAGATACGCAGTATTTT. The chain couples TRBV19 to TRBJ2-3; 12 nucleotides align to TRBD2. The CDR3 extends over 15 amino acids. CDR1 is LNHDA, CDR2 SQIVND, per germline (reference sequence). V was pared by 3 bases and J by 4 bases, with 2 bases of the junction left unmatched.

CDR3 bases: TGTGCCAGCAGTGAAGGCAGGGTCACCGGGGAGCTGTTTTTT. Its translation: CASSEGRVTGELFF. The chain uses TRBV2 and TRBJ2-2, with D possibly TRBD1 on 5 matching bases. Germline loops: CDR1 SNHLY, CDR2 FYNNEI. This CDR3 region has 14 residues. Trimming shortened V by 1 base and J by 4 bases, and 7 bases separated the two germline ends.

This clonotype was seen a few times. The V call is TRBV12-3 or TRBV12-4, the J call TRBJ2-7, with 8 positions matching TRBD1. The ends lost 5 bases at V and 6 bases at J; junction bases unmatched: 12. CDR3 length: 15 residues. Here the CDR3 reads CASSRETGQGAEQYF. The CDR3 bases are TGTGCCAGCAGTAGGGAAACTGGACAGGGAGCCGAGCAGTACTTC.

This clonotype was counted ten times or more. The chain uses TRBV7-2 and TRBJ2-7, with D tentatively TRBD2 (6 bases). Looked up from germline, CDR1 is SGHTA and CDR2 is FQGNSA. The CDR3 loop spans 13 amino acids. The V end lost 3 bases, the J end lost 5 bases, and 11 bases lay between the germline ends. The CDR3 here is CASSLRDWHEQYF. The CDR3 region has the DNA TGTGCCAGCAGCTTGCGGGACTGGCACGAGCAGTACTTC.

The V call is TRBV27, the J call TRBJ2-7, with D unclear. The V gene lost 10 bases and the J gene lost 2 bases, with 15 bases spanning the gap. CDR1 is MNHEY and CDR2 is SMNVEV in the germline V gene (reference sequence). This CDR3 is 13 amino acids long. CDR3 nucleotide sequence: TGTGCCACCACTCGACCCGGCGCCTACGAGCAGTACTTC. Encoded protein: CATTRPGAYEQYF.

The V call is TRBV10-3, the J call TRBJ2-3; 7 bases are a match to TRBD1. Germline loops: CDR1 ENHRY, CDR2 SYGVKD. The CDR3 is 14 residues long. V lost 6 bases and J lost 1; bases outside the gene matches: 4. CDR3 DNA sequence: TGTGCCATCAGAGGACAGGAGGGCACAGATACGCAGTATTTT. Amino acid sequence: CAIRGQEGTDTQYF.

The J gene is TRBJ2-2, the V gene TRBV6-1; TRBD1 is a possible D gene (6 bases). CDR1 is MNHNS and CDR2 is SASEGT in the germline V gene. V lost 5 bases, J lost 4 bases, and 11 bases lay in between. The CDR3 length is 14 residues. In DNA, the CDR3 is TGTGCCAGCAGTAACAGGGCTGGCACCGGGGAGCTGTTTTTT. Translation gives CASSNRAGTGELFF.

In this sample, this clonotype turned up many times. The chain employs TRBV11-2 and TRBJ2-7; D may be TRBD1 (5 bases). The CDR3 consists of 14 residues. Trimming removed 2 bases at V and 2 bases at J, with 10 bases between. Germline-derived CDR1 and CDR2 are SGHAT and FQNNGV. The chain's CDR3 is CASSLTQGPYEQYF. The CDR3 DNA reads TGTGCCAGCAGCTTAACGCAGGGCCCCTACGAGCAGTACTTC.

This clonotype appeared many times. The chain recombines TRBV5-1 with TRBJ2-7; possible D gene TRBD1, 5 bases. V shed 0 bases and J shed 5 bases, with 15 bases lying between them. Per germline, CDR1 SGHRS and CDR2 YFSETQ. CDR3 length: 15 amino acids. The chain's CDR3 is CASSLGSSKGNEQYF. The CDR3 DNA is TGCGCCAGCAGCTTGGGGAGCAGTAAGGGGAACGAGCAGTACTTC.

V usage is TRBV3-1 and J usage is TRBJ1-3; tentative D call: TRBD1 (6 bases). Germline CDR1 LGHDT, CDR2 YNNKEL (reference sequence). The V end lost 1 base, the J end lost 2 bases, and 9 bases lay between the germline ends. The CDR3 totals 15 residues. The CDR3 loop is CASSQAGGPGNTIYF. The CDR3 DNA follows: TGTGCCAGCAGCCAAGCTGGGGGCCCTGGAAACACCATATATTTT.

The V gene is TRBV2, the J gene TRBJ1-2; D gene unclear. The CDR3 consists of 14 residues. Germline V gene data show CDR1 as SNHLY and CDR2 as FYNNEI. V was trimmed by 7 bases and J by 2 bases, leaving 14 bases between them. The chain's CDR3 is CASNQGSGNYGYTF. The CDR3 nucleotides are TGTGCCAGCAATCAAGGGAGCGGAAACTATGGCTACACCTTC. Based on the CDR3 plus reference TRBV2 and TRBJ1-2, the full variable domain is EPEVTQTPSHQVTQMGQEVILRCVPISNHLYFYWYRQILGQKVEFLVSFYNNEISEKSEIFDDQFSVERPDGSNFTLKIRSTKLEDSAMYFCASNQGSGNYGYTFGSGTRLTVV.

This clonotype was observed a handful of times. This chain links TRBV20-1 with TRBJ2-1; TRBD2 matches 10 bases. Germline-derived CDR1 and CDR2 are DFQATT and SNEGSKA (reference sequence). The J segment lost 4 bases and the V segment lost 6 bases, leaving 12 bases of the junction unmatched. The CDR3 covers 16 residues. The CDR3: CSAELLIAGGYNEQFF. Written as DNA, the CDR3 is TGCAGTGCCGAACTTTTAATAGCGGGAGGTTACAATGAGCAGTTCTTC.